This TCR beta chain emerged from a study of blood T cell repertoires in COVID-19. Clones were sequenced by immunoSEQ multiplex PCR, and TCRdb holds only the in-frame ones, with some missing. The sample comprises some 220,000 clones, around nine tenths of which are singletons, and about an eighth rests with the top ten. The germline V gene encodes CDR1 SGHAT and CDR2 FQNNGV. This CDR3 is 14 amino acids long. Trimming removed 2 bases from V and 4 bases from J, with 11 bases in between. The chain is built from TRBV11-2 and TRBJ1-2; no reliable D call. The origin of this receptor is a woman aged 18 to 35 who had recovered from COVID-19. The sample taken for sequencing was peripheral blood. CDR3 amino acids: CASSLSLPLYGYTF. CDR3 nucleotide sequence: TGTGCCAGCAGCTTATCTCTCCCCCTCTATGGCTACACCTTC.